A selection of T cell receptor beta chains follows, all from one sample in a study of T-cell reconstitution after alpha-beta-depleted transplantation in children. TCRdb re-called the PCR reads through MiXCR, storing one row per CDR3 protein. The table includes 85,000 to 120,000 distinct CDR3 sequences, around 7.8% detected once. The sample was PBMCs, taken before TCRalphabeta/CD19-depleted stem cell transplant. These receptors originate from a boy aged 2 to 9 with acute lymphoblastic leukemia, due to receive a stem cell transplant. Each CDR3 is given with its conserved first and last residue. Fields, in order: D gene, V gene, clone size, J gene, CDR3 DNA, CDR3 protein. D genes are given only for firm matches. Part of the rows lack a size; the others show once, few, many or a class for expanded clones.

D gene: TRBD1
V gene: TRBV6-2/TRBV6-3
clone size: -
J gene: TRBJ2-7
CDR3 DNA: TGTGCCAGCAGTACTCCGGGACAGGCCGTAGCGAAGCAGTACTTC
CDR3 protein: CASSTPGQAVAKQYF

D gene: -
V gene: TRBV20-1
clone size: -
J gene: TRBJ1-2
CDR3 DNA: TGCAGTGCTCCTTGGACAGTCTATGGCTACACCTTC
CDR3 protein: CSAPWTVYGYTF

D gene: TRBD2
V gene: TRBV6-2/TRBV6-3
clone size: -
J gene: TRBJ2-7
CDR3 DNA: TGTGCCAGCAGTTACTTACCCCGACTAGCGGGGTTGGGCGCCTACGAGCAGTACTTC
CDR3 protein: CASSYLPRLAGLGAYEQYF

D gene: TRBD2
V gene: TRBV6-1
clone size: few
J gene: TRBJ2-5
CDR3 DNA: TGTGCCAGCAGTGGTCTAGCGGGGGAGGCGGAGACCCAGTACTTC
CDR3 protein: CASSGLAGEAETQYF

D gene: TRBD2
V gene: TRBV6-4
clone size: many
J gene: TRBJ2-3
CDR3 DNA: TGTGCCAGCAGTGGGACTAGCGGGGGGGATACGCAGTATTTT
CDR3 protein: CASSGTSGGDTQYF

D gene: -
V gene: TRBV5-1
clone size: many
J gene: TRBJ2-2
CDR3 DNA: TGCGCCAGCAGGCCGGGAACGGCCGGGGAGCTGTTTTTT
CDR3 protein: CASRPGTAGELFF

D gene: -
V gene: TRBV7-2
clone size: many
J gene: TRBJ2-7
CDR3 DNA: TGTGCCAGCAGCTTAGTAATAGGGTACGAGCAGTACTTC
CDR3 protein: CASSLVIGYEQYF

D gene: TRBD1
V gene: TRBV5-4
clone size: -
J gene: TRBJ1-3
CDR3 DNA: TGTGCCAGCAGTCGGGGGACAGGCTCTGGAAACACCATATATTTT
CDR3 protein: CASSRGTGSGNTIYF

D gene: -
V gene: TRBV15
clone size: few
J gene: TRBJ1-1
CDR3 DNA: TGTGCCACCAGCGACGTTACGGGGGGCATGGCCGCTTTCTTT
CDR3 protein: CATSDVTGGMAAFF

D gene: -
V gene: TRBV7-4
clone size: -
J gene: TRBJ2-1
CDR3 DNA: TGTGCCTCCAGCAAAAATTACCACAATGAGCAGTTCTTC
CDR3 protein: CASSKNYHNEQFF

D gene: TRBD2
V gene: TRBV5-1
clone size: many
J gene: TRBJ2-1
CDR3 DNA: TGCGCCAGCAGCTCTGAACTAGCGGGGGGAGGGAATGAGCAGTTCTTC
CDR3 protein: CASSSELAGGGNEQFF

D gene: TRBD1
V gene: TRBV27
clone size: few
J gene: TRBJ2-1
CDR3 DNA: TGTGCCAGCAGGCCGGGACAGGGTAAGGGTTCGGACTACAATGAGCAGTTCTTC
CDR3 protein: CASRPGQGKGSDYNEQFF

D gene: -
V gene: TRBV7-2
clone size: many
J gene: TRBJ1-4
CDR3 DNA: TGTGCCAGCAGCCCTCAGGACAGTGAAAAACTGTTTTTT
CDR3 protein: CASSPQDSEKLFF

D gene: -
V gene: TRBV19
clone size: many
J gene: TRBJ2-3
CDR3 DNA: TGTGCCAGTAGGGACAGAGCTAGCACAGATACGCAGTATTTT
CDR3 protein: CASRDRASTDTQYF

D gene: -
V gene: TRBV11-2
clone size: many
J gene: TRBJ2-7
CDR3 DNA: TGTGCCAGCAGCTTAGACGGACTAAAATACGAGCAGTACTTC
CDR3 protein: CASSLDGLKYEQYF

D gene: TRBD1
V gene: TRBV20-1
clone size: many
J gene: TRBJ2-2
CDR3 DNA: TGCAGTGCTAGAGAGGACAGGGAGAGCGGGGAGCTGTTTTTT
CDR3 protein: CSAREDRESGELFF

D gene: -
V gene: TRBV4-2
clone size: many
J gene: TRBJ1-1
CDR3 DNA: TGTGCCAGCAGCCAAGACGCAGTCAATGGACTCACTGAAGCTTTCTTT
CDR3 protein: CASSQDAVNGLTEAFF

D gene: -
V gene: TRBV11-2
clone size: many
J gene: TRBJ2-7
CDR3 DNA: TGTGCCAGCAGCCTCGGGACCGCCTACGAGCAGTACTTC
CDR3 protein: CASSLGTAYEQYF

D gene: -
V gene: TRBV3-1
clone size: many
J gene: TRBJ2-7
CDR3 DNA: TGTGCCAGCAGCCCATGGACAGCCGCCTACGAGCAGTACTTC
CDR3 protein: CASSPWTAAYEQYF

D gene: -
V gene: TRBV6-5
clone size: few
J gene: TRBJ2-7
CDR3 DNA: TGTGCCAGCAGTTACTCGATTCCAGGCCGTTTCTACGAGCAGTACTTC
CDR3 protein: CASSYSIPGRFYEQYF

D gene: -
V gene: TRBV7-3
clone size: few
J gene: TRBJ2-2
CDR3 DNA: TGTGCCAGCAGCTTAATCGGCTCCCCTGGGGAGCTGTTTTTT
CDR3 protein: CASSLIGSPGELFF

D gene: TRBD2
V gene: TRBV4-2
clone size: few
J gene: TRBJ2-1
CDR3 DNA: TGTGCCAGCAGCCAGAAAAGCGGGGGGGCCTACAATGAGCAGTTCTTC
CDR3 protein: CASSQKSGGAYNEQFF

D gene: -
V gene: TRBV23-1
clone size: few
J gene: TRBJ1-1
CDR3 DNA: TGCGCCAGCAGTCAATCAGCGCACCCGGACACTGAAGCTTTCTTT
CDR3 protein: CASSQSAHPDTEAFF

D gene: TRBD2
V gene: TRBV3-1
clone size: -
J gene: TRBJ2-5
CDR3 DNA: TGTGCCAGCAGCCCGAGGACTAGCGGGGGGGCTGAGACCCAGTACTTC
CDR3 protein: CASSPRTSGGAETQYF

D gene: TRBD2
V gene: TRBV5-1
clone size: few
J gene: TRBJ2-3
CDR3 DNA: TGCGCCAGCAGCTTGGCCGCGGGGGGGCGGACAGATACGCAGTATTTT
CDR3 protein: CASSLAAGGRTDTQYF

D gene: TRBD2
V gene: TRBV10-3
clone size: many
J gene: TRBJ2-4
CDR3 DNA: TGTGCCATCAGTGAGGCTAGCGGTGGTCCTCTAGCCAAAAACATTCAGTACTTC
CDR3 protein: CAISEASGGPLAKNIQYF

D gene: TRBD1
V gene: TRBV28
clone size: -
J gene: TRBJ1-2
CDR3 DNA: TGTGCCAGCAGTTATGGCCGCGGGGGGACAGGGTACTATGGCTACACCTTC
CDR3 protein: CASSYGRGGTGYYGYTF

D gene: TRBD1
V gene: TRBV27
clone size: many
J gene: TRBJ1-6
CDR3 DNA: TGTGCCAGCAGTTTGTGGGACAGCCCTAGTTCACCCCTCCACTTT
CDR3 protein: CASSLWDSPSSPLHF

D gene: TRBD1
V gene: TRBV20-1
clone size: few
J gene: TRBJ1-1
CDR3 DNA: TGCAGTGCTAGCCCAACCGGGACAGGGGCCACTGAAGCTTTCTTT
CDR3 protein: CSASPTGTGATEAFF

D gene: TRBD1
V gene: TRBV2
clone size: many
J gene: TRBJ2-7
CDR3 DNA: TGTGCCAGCAGTGAAGCGCTTAGGACAGGGGGCGAGCAGTACTTC
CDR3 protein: CASSEALRTGGEQYF

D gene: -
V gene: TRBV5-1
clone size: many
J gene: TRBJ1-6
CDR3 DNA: TGCGCCAGCAGCTTGGAGGGGAGAGCAAGTTCACCCCTCCACTTT
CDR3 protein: CASSLEGRASSPLHF

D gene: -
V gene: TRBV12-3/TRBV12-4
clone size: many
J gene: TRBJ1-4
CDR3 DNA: TGTGCCAGCAGGTTCGGGACTCAGGAAAAACTGTTTTTT
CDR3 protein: CASRFGTQEKLFF

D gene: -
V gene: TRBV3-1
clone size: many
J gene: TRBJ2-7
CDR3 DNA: TGTGCCAGCAGCGCAATGGTCGCAGACGAGCAGTACTTC
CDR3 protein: CASSAMVADEQYF

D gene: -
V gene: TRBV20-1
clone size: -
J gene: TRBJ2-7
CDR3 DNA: TGCTGTGCTAATGCCCCGACAGGCCTCTCCTACGAGCAGTACTTC
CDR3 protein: CCANAPTGLSYEQYF

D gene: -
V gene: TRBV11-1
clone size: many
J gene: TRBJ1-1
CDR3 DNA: TGTGCCAGCAGCTTAGTGGCGGTCAGGGGCACTGAAGCTTTCTTT
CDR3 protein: CASSLVAVRGTEAFF

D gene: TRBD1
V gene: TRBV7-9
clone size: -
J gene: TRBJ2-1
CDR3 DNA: TGTGCCAGCAGCCCCCGGACAGGGTGGAATGAGCAGTTCTTC
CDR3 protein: CASSPRTGWNEQFF

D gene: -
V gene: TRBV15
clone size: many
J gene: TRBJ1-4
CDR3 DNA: TGTGCCACCAGTCCTCCTTCCAATGAAAAACTGTTTTTT
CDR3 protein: CATSPPSNEKLFF

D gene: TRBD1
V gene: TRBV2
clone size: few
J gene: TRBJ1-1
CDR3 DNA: TGTGCCAGCACTAGGGACAGCAACACTGAAGCTTTCTTT
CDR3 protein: CASTRDSNTEAFF

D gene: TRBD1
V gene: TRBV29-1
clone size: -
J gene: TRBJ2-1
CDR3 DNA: TGCAGCGTTCAATTTGGACAGGGGGCTGCAAATGAGCAGTTCTTC
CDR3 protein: CSVQFGQGAANEQFF

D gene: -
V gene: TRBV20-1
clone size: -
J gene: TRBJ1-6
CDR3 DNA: TGCAGTGCTGGAGAAAGAAATTCACCCCTCCACTTT
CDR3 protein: CSAGERNSPLHF

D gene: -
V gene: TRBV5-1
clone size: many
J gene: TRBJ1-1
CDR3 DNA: TGCGCCAGCAGCTTGGAGGGCAGAGGCACTGAAGCTTTCTTT
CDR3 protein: CASSLEGRGTEAFF

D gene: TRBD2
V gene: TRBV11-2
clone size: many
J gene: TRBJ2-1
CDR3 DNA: TGTGCCAGCAGCTTTAGTAGCGGGGCTTATTCCTATTTCTCCTACAATGAGCAGTTCTTC
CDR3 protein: CASSFSSGAYSYFSYNEQFF

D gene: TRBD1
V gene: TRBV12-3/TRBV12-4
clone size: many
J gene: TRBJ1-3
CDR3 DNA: TGTGCCAGCACCCCCGACAGGGCCACTGGAAACACCATATATTTT
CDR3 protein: CASTPDRATGNTIYF

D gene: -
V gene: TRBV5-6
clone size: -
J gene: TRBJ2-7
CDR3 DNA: TGTGCCAGCAGCTTGGGGGACTTCGCTCCCTACGAGCAGTACTTC
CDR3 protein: CASSLGDFAPYEQYF

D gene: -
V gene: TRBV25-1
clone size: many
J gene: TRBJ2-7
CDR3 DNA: TGTGCCAGCAGTGGGGGGACCAAGTACTACGAGCAGTACTTC
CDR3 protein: CASSGGTKYYEQYF

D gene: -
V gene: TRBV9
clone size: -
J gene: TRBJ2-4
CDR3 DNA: TGTGCCAGTTCCGGAGGGGGATTAGCCAAAAACATTCAGTACTTC
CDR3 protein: CASSGGGLAKNIQYF

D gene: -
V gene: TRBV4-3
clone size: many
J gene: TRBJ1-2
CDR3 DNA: TGCGCCAGCAGCCAAGATACGGGCCCAATCTATGGCTACACCTTC
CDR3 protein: CASSQDTGPIYGYTF

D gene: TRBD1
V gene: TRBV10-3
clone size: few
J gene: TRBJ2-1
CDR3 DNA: TGTGCCATCGGGGGAGAAGGGGGCGCAATCAATGAGCAGTTCTTC
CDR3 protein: CAIGGEGGAINEQFF

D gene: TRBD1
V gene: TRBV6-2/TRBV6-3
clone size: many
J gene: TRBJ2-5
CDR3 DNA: TGTGCCAGCAGTCCTACTCCTAACAGGGGGGAGACCCAGTACTTC
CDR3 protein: CASSPTPNRGETQYF

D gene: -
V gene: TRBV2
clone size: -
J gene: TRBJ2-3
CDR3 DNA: TGTGCCAGCAGCTCTTATGGCGTCCATAGCACAGATACGCAGTATTTT
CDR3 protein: CASSSYGVHSTDTQYF

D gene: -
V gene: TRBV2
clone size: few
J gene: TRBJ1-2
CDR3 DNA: TGTGCCAGCAGTGAAGTAGGAAAATATGGCTACACCTTC
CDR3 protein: CASSEVGKYGYTF

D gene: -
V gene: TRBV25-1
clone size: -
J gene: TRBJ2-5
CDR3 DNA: TGTGCCAGCAGTGAATTTAGGGTAGGGGAGACCCAGTACTTC
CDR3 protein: CASSEFRVGETQYF

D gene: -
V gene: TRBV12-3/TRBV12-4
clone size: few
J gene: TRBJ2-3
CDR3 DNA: TGTGCCAGCAGTTTGACGACAGGAGGCACAGATACGCAGTATTTT
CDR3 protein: CASSLTTGGTDTQYF

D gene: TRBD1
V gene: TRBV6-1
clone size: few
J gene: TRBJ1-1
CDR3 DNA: TGTGCCAGCAGTCCGATCGACAGGGTACGGACTGAAGCTTTCTTT
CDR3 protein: CASSPIDRVRTEAFF